The 8 T cell receptor beta chains below were found in one sample sequenced in a study of Ad26.COV2.S vaccination and SARS-CoV-2 variants. Generated by immunoSEQ multiplex PCR, the TCRdb table keeps only in-frame clones and is missing some. Among about 250,000 clones listed, about 89% were seen once. Noted treatment: roughly 19 received Ad26.COV2.S at low or high dose, single or two shots; 5 received placebo; per-sample allocation not given. Collection of the samples took place on day 63 after the first injection of vaccine or placebo. The sequencing here drew on peripheral blood, taken in a trial of Ad26.COV2.S vaccine versus placebo. The receptors come from a person aged 18-65 years who received the Ad26.COV2.S COVID-19 vaccine or a placebo.

The gene calls are TRBV9 and TRBJ1-2, with D maybe TRBD1 (5 bases). Germline-derived CDR1 and CDR2 are SGDLS and YYNGEE. V dropped 0 bases and J dropped 7 bases, with 7 bases sitting between them. The CDR3 covers 12 residues. CDR3 nucleotides: TGTGCCAGCAGCGTAGCCGGGACTGGCTACACCTTC. It encodes CASSVAGTGYTF.

This clone was observed once. Other DNA sequences in this sample translate to the same CDR3. This chain uses TRBV18 with TRBJ2-5, with D possibly being TRBD1 or TRBD2 (6 bases each). V lost 2 bases and J 3 bases, leaving 7 bases between the germline ends. CDR1 is KGHSH, CDR2 LQKENI, per germline. The CDR3 runs 13 residues. The CDR3 spells CASSPRGEETQYF. The CDR3 bases are TGTGCCAGCTCACCAAGGGGGGAAGAGACCCAGTACTTC.

The V call is TRBV29-1, the J call TRBJ2-6, with D possibly called TRBD1 or TRBD2 (5 bases each). The CDR3 totals 12 residues. CDR1 is SQVTM and CDR2 is ANQGSEA in the germline V gene. Between the trimmed V and J ends, which lost 7 bases and 3 bases, there was a span of 7 bases. Here the CDR3 DNA reads TGCAGCGGGGGGAATGGGGCCAACGTCCTGACTTTC. Protein: CSGGNGANVLTF.

The V gene is TRBV5-6, the J gene TRBJ2-5, with D possibly TRBD2 on 5 matching bases. The ends were cut back, 2 bases at V and 4 bases at J, with 27 bases in the middle. The CDR3 contains 19 residues. Germline V CDR1 and CDR2: SGHDT, YYEEEE. The DNA for the CDR3 is TGTGCCAGCAGCTTCCCCCCTCTTCGGGGATCTGAGGTTCGAGAGACCCAGTACTTC. Amino acids: CASSFPPLRGSEVRETQYF.

The chain combines TRBV11-2 with TRBJ1-1; D is possibly TRBD1 (5 bases). With 6 bases removed from V and 2 bases from J, the gap between germline ends came to 10 bases. The CDR3 spans 13 residues. Germline CDR1 is SGHAT and CDR2 is FQNNGV. CDR3 loop: CASSFGGNTEAFF. In DNA form, the CDR3 reads TGTGCCAGCAGTTTCGGGGGTAACACTGAAGCTTTCTTT.

The gene calls are TRBV4-3 and TRBJ1-1; 7 bases map to TRBD1. The ends lost 2 bases at V and 6 bases at J; junction bases unmatched: 3. Germline CDR1 and CDR2: LGHNA and YSLEER. The CDR3 extends over 13 amino acids. As DNA, the CDR3 is TGCGCCAGCAGCCAAAGGACAGGCGCTGAAGCTTTCTTT. This translates into CASSQRTGAEAFF.

CDR3: CASSQGRISGNTIYF. The CDR3 region has the DNA TGTGCCAGCAGTCAGGGACGGATCTCTGGAAACACCATATATTTT. The chain carries TRBV9 and TRBJ1-3; D perhaps matches TRBD1 (5 bases). V was shortened by 5 bases and J by 0 bases, with 12 bases between the two germline ends. This CDR3 is 15 amino acids long. Germline V gene sequence: CDR1 SGDLS, CDR2 YYNGEE.

The V and J genes are TRBV5-4 and TRBJ1-1; D gene unclear. This CDR3 contains 15 residues. Looked up from germline, CDR1 is SGHNT and CDR2 is YYREEE (reference sequence). Trimming cost V 0 bases and J 0 bases, with 9 bases left between them. CDR3 nucleotide sequence: TGTGCCAGCAGCTTGGTAGGAGGTTTGAACACTGAAGCTTTCTTT. Amino acid sequence: CASSLVGGLNTEAFF.